Listed below are T cell receptor beta chains from one sample, sequenced in a study of blood T cell repertoires in COVID-19. Produced via immunoSEQ multiplex PCR; TCRdb's table is partial and in-frame only. This table holds 200,000 to 250,000 clones, over 80% found once. Sample: PBMCs or T cells enriched from blood (not recorded which). Receptor source: a woman aged 25 to 39 who had been exposed to COVID-19. CDR3s include the opening cysteine and the closing phenylalanine or tryptophan. A D gene is named only where the DNA matches it firmly. Expanded clones get a size class; other rows say once, few or many, or leave the size out.

length,J,D,size,V,CDR3,DNA
15,TRBJ1-1,-,few,TRBV3-1/TRBV3-2,CASSLSGGADTEAFF,TGTGCCAGCAGCCTTTCCGGGGGGGCGGACACTGAAGCTTTCTTT
17,TRBJ1-3,-,-,TRBV5-1,CASSLVPDSGERNTIYF,TGCGCCAGCAGCTTGGTGCCGGACAGCGGAGAGAGAAACACCATATATTTT
16,TRBJ2-2,-,-,TRBV11-3,CASSLVTVANTGELFF,TGTGCCAGCAGCTTGGTCACGGTCGCGAACACCGGGGAGCTGTTTTTT
15,TRBJ2-1,TRBD2,-,TRBV5-5,CASSPGTSFYNEQFF,TGTGCCAGCAGCCCCGGGACTAGCTTCTACAATGAGCAGTTCTTC
18,TRBJ2-1,TRBD1,-,TRBV27,CASSLKGWGQGSVYEQFF,TGTGCCAGCAGTTTAAAGGGGTGGGGACAGGGATCAGTCTATGAGCAGTTCTTC
17,TRBJ1-6,-,-,TRBV4-2,CASSQESTRSYNSPLHF,TGTGCCAGCAGCCAAGAGAGTACCCGGTCTTATAATTCACCCCTCCACTTT
14,TRBJ1-1,-,-,TRBV7-2,CASRFRRGNTEAFF,TGTGCCAGTCGCTTCCGAAGAGGGAACACTGAAGCTTTCTTT
16,TRBJ1-4,TRBD1,-,TRBV12-5,CASGFLPTGGSTKLFF,TGTGCTAGTGGTTTTCTTCCCACAGGGGGCTCGACGAAACTGTTTTTT
15,TRBJ1-1,-,-,TRBV6-5,CASSSWDSMNTEAFF,TGTGCCAGCAGCAGCTGGGACTCGATGAACACTGAAGCTTTCTTT
14,TRBJ2-5,-,-,TRBV24-1,CATRLSGGEETQYF,TGTGCCACCAGACTGAGCGGAGGGGAAGAGACCCAGTACTTC
14,TRBJ2-7,-,once,TRBV15,CATSRRDNSYEQYF,TGTGCCACCAGCAGAAGGGACAACTCCTACGAGCAGTACTTC
13,TRBJ2-7,-,-,TRBV12-3/TRBV12-4,CASKIHRDYEQYF,TGTGCCAGCAAGATCCACAGGGACTACGAGCAGTACTTC
14,TRBJ2-3,-,-,TRBV29-1,CSVKGPPAADTQYF,TGCAGCGTGAAGGGCCCCCCAGCGGCCGATACGCAGTATTTT
14,TRBJ2-1,-,once,TRBV3-1/TRBV3-2,CASSQVVAYNEQFF,TGTGCCAGCAGCCAAGTTGTAGCGTACAATGAGCAGTTCTTC
17,TRBJ2-7,TRBD1,-,TRBV7-9,CASSSADSGTEYYEQYF,TGTGCCAGCAGCTCGGCCGATTCCGGGACAGAGTATTACGAGCAGTACTTC
14,TRBJ1-1,-,-,TRBV5-4,CASSLVGAGAEAFF,TGTGCCAGCAGCTTGGTGGGGGCGGGGGCTGAAGCTTTCTTT
18,TRBJ2-5,TRBD2,-,TRBV4-1,CASSQEEPTSVNQETQYF,TGCGCCAGCAGCCAAGAGGAGCCGACTAGCGTAAACCAAGAGACCCAGTACTTC
15,TRBJ2-1,TRBD1,once,TRBV2,CASRDDRGIRQEQFF,TGTGCCAGCAGGGACGACAGGGGGATTCGGCAGGAGCAGTTCTTC
16,TRBJ2-3,TRBD1,-,TRBV4-1,CASSQGDRPSTDTQYF,TGCGCCAGCAGCCAGGGGGACAGACCTAGCACAGATACGCAGTATTTT
14,TRBJ1-4,TRBD1,-,TRBV5-1,CASSPDRPNEKLFF,TGCGCCAGCAGCCCGGACAGGCCTAATGAAAAACTGTTTTTT
16,TRBJ2-3,TRBD2,-,TRBV4-1,CASSQDTSGRADTQYF,TGCGCCAGCAGCCAAGACACTAGCGGGAGGGCAGATACGCAGTATTTT
12,TRBJ1-2,-,-,TRBV12-3/TRBV12-4,CASSLVGEGYTF,TGTGCCAGCAGTTTGGTTGGGGAGGGCTACACCTTC
14,TRBJ2-7,TRBD1,-,TRBV6-5,CASSNDRAVYEQYF,TGTGCCAGCAGCAACGACAGGGCGGTCTACGAGCAGTACTTC
12,TRBJ1-1,-,-,TRBV29-1,CSVVGRGTEAFF,TGCAGCGTTGTTGGACGGGGAACTGAAGCTTTCTTT
15,TRBJ2-7,TRBD2,-,TRBV9,CASSDKGLAGVEQYF,TGTGCCAGCAGCGATAAAGGACTAGCGGGAGTTGAGCAGTACTTC
14,TRBJ2-7,TRBD1,-,TRBV30,CARARQGGGDEQYF,TGTGCCAGGGCCCGACAGGGGGGAGGGGACGAGCAGTACTTC
16,TRBJ2-3,-,-,TRBV10-1,CASTPGADGGTDTQYF,TGCGCCAGCACTCCTGGAGCGGACGGGGGAACAGATACGCAGTATTTT
12,TRBJ2-7,TRBD2,-,TRBV5-1,CASSPGGGEQYF,TGCGCCAGCAGCCCGGGGGGAGGCGAGCAGTACTTC
14,TRBJ2-7,-,-,TRBV27,CASSLFSGAYEQYF,TGTGCCAGCAGTTTATTTTCAGGGGCCTACGAGCAGTACTTC
14,TRBJ2-7,TRBD1,-,TRBV5-5,CASSAGTGGDEQYF,TGTGCCAGCAGCGCCGGGACAGGGGGCGACGAGCAGTACTTC
14,TRBJ2-7,-,-,TRBV18,CASSLTGDTYEQYF,TGTGCCAGCTCGCTGACAGGAGACACCTACGAGCAGTACTTC
15,TRBJ2-1,-,few,TRBV9,CASSVGQADYNEQFF,TGTGCCAGCAGCGTAGGGCAAGCGGACTACAATGAGCAGTTCTTC
17,TRBJ1-2,TRBD1,-,TRBV24-1,CATSDYGQGPLYYGYTF,TGTGCCACCAGTGATTACGGACAGGGGCCCTTATATTATGGCTACACCTTC
16,TRBJ2-4,TRBD1,-,TRBV27,CASSPKDRVAKNIQYF,TGTGCCAGCAGTCCAAAGGACAGGGTAGCCAAAAACATTCAGTACTTC
18,TRBJ2-2,TRBD2,-,TRBV3-1/TRBV3-2,CASSQEASGAPNTGELFF,TGTGCCAGCAGCCAAGAGGCTAGCGGGGCTCCGAACACCGGGGAGCTGTTTTTT
15,TRBJ1-5,TRBD1,-,TRBV6-6,CASSPGQGANQPQHF,TGTGCCAGCAGCCCTGGACAGGGGGCCAATCAGCCCCAGCATTTT
13,TRBJ1-6,TRBD1,-,TRBV6-5,CASSRRTGETLHF,TGTGCCAGCAGTCGCCGGACAGGGGAGACCCTCCACTTT
15,TRBJ2-5,TRBD1,-,TRBV5-5,CASSLAGTGRETQYF,TGTGCCAGCAGCTTGGCTGGGACAGGGCGAGAGACCCAGTACTTC
16,TRBJ2-1,-,-,TRBV28,CASSVDYRGLWNEQFF,TGTGCCAGCAGTGTCGATTACAGGGGACTCTGGAATGAGCAGTTCTTC
12,TRBJ2-7,-,-,TRBV7-9,CASSGGSYEQYF,TGTGCCAGCAGCGGAGGGAGTTACGAGCAGTACTTC
14,TRBJ1-1,-,-,TRBV3-1/TRBV3-2,CASSQDQGFTEAFF,TGTGCCAGCAGCCAAGATCAGGGGTTTACTGAAGCTTTCTTT
19,TRBJ2-7,TRBD2,-,TRBV3-1/TRBV3-2,CASSQVGPSSGRLSYEQYF,TGTGCCAGCAGCCAAGTAGGGCCCTCTAGCGGGAGGCTTTCCTACGAGCAGTACTTC
12,TRBJ1-1,-,-,TRBV29-1,CSVVGESAEAFF,TGCAGCGTTGTTGGCGAGAGCGCTGAAGCTTTCTTT
15,TRBJ2-7,TRBD2,-,TRBV4-2,CASSPWTSVSYEQYF,TGTGCCAGCAGCCCGTGGACTAGCGTCTCCTACGAGCAGTACTTC
15,TRBJ1-3,-,-,TRBV7-6,CASSSRPGTRDTIYF,TGTGCCAGCAGCTCACGTCCCGGGACAAGGGACACCATATATTTT
15,TRBJ1-1,-,-,TRBV28,CASSLRTEWDTEAFF,TGTGCCAGCAGTCTTCGGACAGAGTGGGACACTGAAGCTTTCTTT
16,TRBJ2-3,TRBD2,-,TRBV5-1,CASSFGLAGMGDTQYF,TGCGCCAGCAGTTTTGGACTAGCGGGGATGGGAGATACGCAGTATTTT
14,TRBJ2-7,TRBD1,-,TRBV2,CASRGTGLSYEQYF,TGTGCCAGCAGAGGGACAGGGTTATCCTACGAGCAGTACTTC
13,TRBJ1-5,-,-,TRBV12-3/TRBV12-4,CASSLDRNQPQHF,TGTGCCAGCAGCCTAGACAGGAATCAGCCCCAGCATTTT
15,TRBJ2-7,TRBD2,-,TRBV5-1,CASSPGTSGTYEQYF,TGCGCCAGCAGCCCCGGGACTAGCGGCACCTACGAGCAGTACTTC
14,TRBJ2-1,-,-,TRBV19,CASRESPSYNEQFF,TGTGCCAGTAGGGAGAGCCCCTCCTACAATGAGCAGTTCTTC
19,TRBJ2-7,TRBD2,once,TRBV5-4,CASSLVILAGGPQGYEQYF,TGTGCCAGCAGCTTGGTTATACTAGCGGGAGGGCCTCAGGGTTACGAGCAGTACTTC
13,TRBJ2-4,-,-,TRBV5-1,CASSTIGGNIQYF,TGCGCCAGCAGCACTATTGGGGGCAACATTCAGTACTTC